A single sample is the source of the 13 T cell receptor beta chains below, sequenced in a study of T cell responses to AZD1222 COVID-19 vaccine. The method was immunoSEQ multiplex PCR; TCRdb's version includes in-frame clones alone and lacks a portion of them. The data contain fewer than 110,000 clones, around 91% of them seen just once; the ten biggest clones take up 4.5% to 5.5%. Material: peripheral blood, obtained on day 0 of AZD1222 vaccination. Receptors originate from an adult in good health.

The chain recombines TRBV29-1 with TRBJ2-6; TRBD1 might be the D (5 bases). Trimming took 4 bases from V and 3 from J, leaving 7 bases between them. There are 13 residues in the CDR3. Germline V gene sequence: CDR1 SQVTM, CDR2 ANQGSEA. As DNA, the CDR3 is TGCAGCGTTGGCAGGGATGGGGCCAACGTCCTGACTTTC. Translating gives CSVGRDGANVLTF.

V and J are TRBV27 and TRBJ1-4; perhaps TRBD1 as D (5 bases). Germline V gene data show CDR1 as MNHEY and CDR2 as SMNVEV (reference sequence). This CDR3 contains 18 residues. V shed 3 bases and J shed 3 bases, with 20 bases lying between them. The CDR3 DNA reads TGTGCCAGCAGTTTCTCCCAATTCCCCGGCAGGGCTAATGAAAAACTGTTTTTT. Translation gives CASSFSQFPGRANEKLFF.

This chain uses TRBV27 with TRBJ2-1; TRBD2 might be the D (7 bases). Trimming cost V 3 bases and J 7 bases, with 13 bases left between them. The CDR3 extends over 14 amino acids. Germline assignment: CDR1 MNHEY and CDR2 SMNVEV (reference sequence). The CDR3 nucleotides read TGTGCCAGCAGTTTTCGGGGGGCAGTAAATGAGCAGTTCTTC. It encodes CASSFRGAVNEQFF.

The chain joins TRBV6-5 to TRBJ1-1, with D maybe TRBD1 (5 bases). With 0 bases removed from V and 5 bases from J, the gap between germline ends came to 10 bases. The germline CDR1 and CDR2 sequences are MNHEY and SVGAGI. This CDR3 spans 14 amino acids. This CDR3 reads CASSYSRGRTEAFF. Here the CDR3 DNA reads TGTGCCAGCAGTTACTCGCGGGGACGGACTGAAGCTTTCTTT.

The chain employs TRBV5-1 and TRBJ2-2; the match to TRBD2 covers 10 bases. The CDR3 has 18 amino acids. Germline V lookup: CDR1 SGHRS, CDR2 YFSETQ. The trim removed 2 bases at V and 5 bases at J, leaving 12 bases unmatched. The chain's CDR3 is CASSFGLAGDLWTGELFF. As DNA, the CDR3 is TGCGCCAGCAGCTTTGGGCTAGCGGGGGACTTGTGGACCGGGGAGCTGTTTTTT.

The J gene is TRBJ2-7, the V gene TRBV5-1, with D possibly matching TRBD1 (5 bases). Germline V lookup: CDR1 SGHRS, CDR2 YFSETQ. This CDR3 comprises 15 residues. Deletions cut 1 base from V and 5 bases from J, with 16 bases between. The CDR3 here is CASSLSSGLGDEQYF. CDR3 sequence (DNA): TGCGCCAGCAGCTTGTCCAGTGGTTTAGGGGACGAGCAGTACTTC.

This chain joins TRBV7-2 and TRBJ2-1; 7 nucleotides match TRBD1. Germline V gives CDR1 SGHTA, CDR2 FQGNSA. This CDR3 spans 14 amino acids. The trim removed 6 bases at V and 5 bases at J, leaving 7 bases unmatched. The CDR3 DNA reads as TGTGCCAGCAGTCTACAGGGGCGACACAATGAGCAGTTCTTC. Its protein is CASSLQGRHNEQFF.

This rearrangement joins TRBV5-1 to TRBJ1-6; D unresolved. There are 12 residues in the CDR3. Deletions cut 0 bases from V and 11 bases from J, with 6 bases between. Germline lookup yields CDR1 SGHRS and CDR2 YFSETQ. CDR3 sequence reads: CASSLGAPPLHF. The CDR3 DNA follows: TGCGCCAGCAGCTTGGGGGCCCCACCCCTCCACTTT.

J is TRBJ1-4 and V is TRBV12-2; the D call TRBD1 from the table was never checked on the DNA. TRBV12-2 is listed as a pseudogene. The CDR3 covers 12 residues. Written as DNA, the CDR3 is TGTGCAAGTCGCTTAGGGCCGGAAAAACTGTTTTTT. Its protein is CASRLGPEKLFF.

This clone was seen a handful of times. This rearrangement joins TRBV6-5 to TRBJ1-2, with D perhaps matching TRBD1 (5 bases). Trimming took 6 bases from V and 8 from J, leaving 19 bases between them. CDR1 and CDR2 (germline): MNHEY, SVGAGI. This CDR3 contains 14 residues. CDR3 protein: CASSSWDSSDGYTF. CDR3 nucleotides: TGTGCCAGCAGCTCCTGGGACTCCTCGGACGGCTACACCTTC.

This clone was counted once. V usage is TRBV10-2 and J usage is TRBJ2-6; 8 bases are a match to TRBD2. Germline lookup yields CDR1 WSHSY and CDR2 SAAADI. The CDR3 is 14 amino acids. With 7 bases clipped from V and 4 bases from J, the junction kept 3 bases outside the gene matches. The CDR3 protein is CASTGGLGANVLTF. The CDR3 bases are TGCGCCAGCACGGGGGGGCTCGGGGCCAACGTCCTGACTTTC.

The V and J genes are TRBV6-2 or TRBV6-3 and TRBJ1-5; D is unresolved. Germline assignment: CDR1 MNHEY and CDR2 SVGEGT. CDR3 length: 14 amino acids. The V and J ends lost 3 bases and 1 base respectively, with 7 bases between them. The CDR3 loop reads CASSYFESNQPQHF. CDR3 nucleotide sequence: TGTGCCAGCAGTTATTTCGAGAGCAATCAGCCCCAGCATTTT.

The chain combines TRBV27 with TRBJ2-1; no reliable D call. The V end lost 4 bases, the J end lost 8 bases, and 15 bases lay between the germline ends. Germline V gene data show CDR1 as MNHEY and CDR2 as SMNVEV (reference sequence). CDR3 length: 14 amino acids. CDR3 DNA: TGTGCCAGCAGTTGGTCCACAAGCAACGATGAGCAGTTCTTC. Translation: CASSWSTSNDEQFF.